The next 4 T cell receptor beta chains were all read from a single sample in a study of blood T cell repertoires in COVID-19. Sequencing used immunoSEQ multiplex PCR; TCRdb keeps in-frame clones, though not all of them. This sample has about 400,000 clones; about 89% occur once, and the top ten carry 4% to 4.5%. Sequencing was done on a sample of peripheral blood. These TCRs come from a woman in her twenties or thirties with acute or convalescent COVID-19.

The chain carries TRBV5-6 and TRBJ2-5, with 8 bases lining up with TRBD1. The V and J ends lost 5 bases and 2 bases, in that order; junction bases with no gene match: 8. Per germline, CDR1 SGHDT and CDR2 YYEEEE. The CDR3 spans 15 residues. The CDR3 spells CASRTTGAIQETQYF. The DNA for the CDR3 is TGTGCCAGCAGGACGACAGGGGCGATTCAAGAGACCCAGTACTTC.

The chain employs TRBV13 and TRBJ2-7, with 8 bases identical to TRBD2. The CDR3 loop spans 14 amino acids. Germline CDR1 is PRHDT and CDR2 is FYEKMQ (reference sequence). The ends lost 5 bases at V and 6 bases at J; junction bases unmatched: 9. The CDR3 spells CASSRAGEPPEQYF. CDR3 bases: TGTGCCAGCAGCCGAGCGGGGGAGCCCCCCGAGCAGTACTTC.

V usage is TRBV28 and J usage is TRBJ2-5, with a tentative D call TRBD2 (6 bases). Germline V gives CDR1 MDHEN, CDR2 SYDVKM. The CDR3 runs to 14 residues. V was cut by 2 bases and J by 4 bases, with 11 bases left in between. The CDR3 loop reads CASSLGGFRETQYF. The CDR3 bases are TGTGCCAGCAGTTTAGGAGGGTTTCGAGAGACCCAGTACTTC.

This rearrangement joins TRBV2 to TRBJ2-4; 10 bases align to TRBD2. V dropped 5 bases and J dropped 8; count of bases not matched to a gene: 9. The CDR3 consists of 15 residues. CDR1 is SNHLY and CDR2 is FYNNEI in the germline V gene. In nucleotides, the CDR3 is TGTGCCAGCAGTCGACTAGCGGGTCGGACTGACATTCAGTACTTC. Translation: CASSRLAGRTDIQYF.